The present T cell receptor beta chain was sequenced within a study of T cells expressing NK-cell markers. Background on the study: Repertoire data for TCR beta were derived from sorted T cells (CD3+CD56+NKG2C+, CD3+CD56+NKG2C- and CD3+CD56-NKG2C+). Sequencing covered eight donors, seven HCMV-seropositive and one seronegative.

Reanalyzing the 5' RACE reads, TCRdb keeps one entry per CDR3 protein, without DNA. The sample's table shows 120,000 to 150,000 distinct CDR3 sequences. As for this clonotype: Its target is not known.

Germline CDR1 and CDR2: SGHAT and FQNNGV. CDR3 length equals 19 residues. Study-wide results and caveats: HCMV specificity of expanded NKG2C+ T cell clones remained unclear.

This chain connects TRBV11-2 to TRBJ2-3; TCRdb outputs TRBD2, but without DNA this stays unchecked. The material sequenced was blood T cells: a sorted CD56 or NKG2C T cell subset, CD4+ or CD8+ T cells, or bulk PBMC T cells (not recorded which). The TCR was taken from a man between 18 and 29 years old in good health. The CDR3 is CASSLGPREVTASTDTQYF.